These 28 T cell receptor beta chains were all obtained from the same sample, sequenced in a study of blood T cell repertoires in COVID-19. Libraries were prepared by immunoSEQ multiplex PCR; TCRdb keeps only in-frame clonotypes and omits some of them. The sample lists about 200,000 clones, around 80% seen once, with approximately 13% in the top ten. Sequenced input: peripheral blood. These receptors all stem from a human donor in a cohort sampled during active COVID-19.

The CDR3 nucleotides read TGCGCCAGCAGTCAGCGCGCAGGGGGCTACAATGAGCAGTTCTTC. Protein: CASSQRAGGYNEQFF. The chain joins TRBV23-1 to TRBJ2-1; 7 bases map to TRBD1. TRBV23-1 is an ORF for which the function is uncertain. This CDR3 comprises 15 residues. The V segment lost 3 bases and the J segment 3 bases; nucleotides outside the gene matches: 5.

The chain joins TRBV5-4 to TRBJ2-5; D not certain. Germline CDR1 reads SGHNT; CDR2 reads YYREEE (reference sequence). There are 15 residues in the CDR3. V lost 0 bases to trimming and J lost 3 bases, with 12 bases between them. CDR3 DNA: TGTGCCAGCAGCTTGGCCTCGGGTCCAAAAGAGACCCAGTACTTC. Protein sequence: CASSLASGPKETQYF.

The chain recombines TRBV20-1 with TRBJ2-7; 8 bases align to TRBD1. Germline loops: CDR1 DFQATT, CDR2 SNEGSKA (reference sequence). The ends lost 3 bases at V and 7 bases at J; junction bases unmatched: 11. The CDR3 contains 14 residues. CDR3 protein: CSASSGGTGIEQYF. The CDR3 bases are TGCAGTGCTAGTAGCGGAGGGACAGGCATTGAGCAGTACTTC.

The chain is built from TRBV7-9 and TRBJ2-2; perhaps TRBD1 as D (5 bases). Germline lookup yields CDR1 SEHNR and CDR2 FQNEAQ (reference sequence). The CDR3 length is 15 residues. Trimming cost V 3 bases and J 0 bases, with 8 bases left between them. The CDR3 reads CASSFRDSNTGELFF. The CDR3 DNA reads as TGTGCCAGCAGCTTCAGGGATTCGAACACCGGGGAGCTGTTTTTT.

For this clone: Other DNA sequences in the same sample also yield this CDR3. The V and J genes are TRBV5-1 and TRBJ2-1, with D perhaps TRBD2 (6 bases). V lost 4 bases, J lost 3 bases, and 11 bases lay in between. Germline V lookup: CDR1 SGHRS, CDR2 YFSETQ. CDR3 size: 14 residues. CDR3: CASSLGGGYNEQFF. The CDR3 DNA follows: TGCGCCAGCAGCCTGGGAGGAGGCTACAATGAGCAGTTCTTC.

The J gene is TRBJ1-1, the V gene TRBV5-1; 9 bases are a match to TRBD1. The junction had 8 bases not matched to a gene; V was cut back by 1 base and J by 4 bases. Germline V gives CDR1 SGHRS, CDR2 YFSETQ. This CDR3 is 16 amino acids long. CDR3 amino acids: CASSLRPGQGRTEAFF. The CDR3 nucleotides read TGCGCCAGCAGCTTGAGGCCGGGACAGGGACGCACTGAAGCTTTCTTT.

CDR3 sequence: CASSPSGTTLETQYF. The CDR3 bases are TGCGCCAGCAGCCCTTCTGGGACAACTTTAGAGACCCAGTACTTC. The chain employs TRBV5-1 and TRBJ2-5; a possible D gene is TRBD1 (6 bases). This CDR3 is 15 amino acids long. CDR1 is SGHRS and CDR2 is YFSETQ in the germline V gene. Trimming took 4 bases from V and 4 from J, leaving 17 bases between them.

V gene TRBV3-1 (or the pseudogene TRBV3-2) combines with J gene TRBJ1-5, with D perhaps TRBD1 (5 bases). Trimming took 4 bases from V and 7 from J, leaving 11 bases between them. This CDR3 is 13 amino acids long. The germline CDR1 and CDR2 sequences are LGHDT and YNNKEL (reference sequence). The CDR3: CASSPQGSQPQHF. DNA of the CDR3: TGTGCCAGCAGCCCCCAGGGTAGCCAGCCCCAGCATTTT.

This CDR3 is CAISDTGQGRTYEQYF. As DNA, the CDR3 is TGTGCCATCAGTGACACCGGACAGGGGAGGACCTACGAGCAGTACTTC. The chain combines TRBV10-3 with TRBJ2-7; 9 nucleotides align to TRBD1. Losses at the gene ends were 3 bases for V and 2 bases for J; bases not matched to a gene: 8. The CDR3 loop spans 16 amino acids. Looked up from germline, CDR1 is ENHRY and CDR2 is SYGVKD.

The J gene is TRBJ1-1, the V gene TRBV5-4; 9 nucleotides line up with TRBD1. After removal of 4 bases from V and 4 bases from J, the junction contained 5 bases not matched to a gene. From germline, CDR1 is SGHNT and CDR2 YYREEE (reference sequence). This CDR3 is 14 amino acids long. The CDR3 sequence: CASSLRQGGTEAFF. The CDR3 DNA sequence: TGTGCCAGCAGCCTCAGACAGGGGGGCACTGAAGCTTTCTTT.

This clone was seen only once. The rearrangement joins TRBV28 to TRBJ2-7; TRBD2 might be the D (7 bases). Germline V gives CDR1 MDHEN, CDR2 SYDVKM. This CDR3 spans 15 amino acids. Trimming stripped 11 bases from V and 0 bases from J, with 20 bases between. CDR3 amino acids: CASQRGGGSSYEQYF. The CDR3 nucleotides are TGTGCCTCTCAAAGGGGGGGCGGGAGCTCCTACGAGCAGTACTTC.

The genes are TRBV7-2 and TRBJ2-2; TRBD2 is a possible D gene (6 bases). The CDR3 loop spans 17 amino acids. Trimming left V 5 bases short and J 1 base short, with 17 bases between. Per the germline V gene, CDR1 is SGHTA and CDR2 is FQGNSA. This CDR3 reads CASSLGPGSWNTGELFF. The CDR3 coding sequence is TGTGCCAGCAGCCTTGGGCCCGGGAGCTGGAACACCGGGGAGCTGTTTTTT.

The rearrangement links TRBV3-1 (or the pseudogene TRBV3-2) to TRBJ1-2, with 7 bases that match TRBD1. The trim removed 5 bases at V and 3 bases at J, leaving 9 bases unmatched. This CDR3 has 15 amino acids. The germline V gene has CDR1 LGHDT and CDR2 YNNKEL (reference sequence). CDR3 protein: CASSDGTEMHYGYTF. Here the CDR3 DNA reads TGTGCCAGCAGCGACGGGACAGAGATGCACTATGGCTACACCTTC.

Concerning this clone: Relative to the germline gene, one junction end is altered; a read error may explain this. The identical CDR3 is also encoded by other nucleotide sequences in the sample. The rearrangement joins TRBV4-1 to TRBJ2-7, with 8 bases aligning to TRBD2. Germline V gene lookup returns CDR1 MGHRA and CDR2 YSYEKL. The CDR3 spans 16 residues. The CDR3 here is CASSQELREASYEQYF. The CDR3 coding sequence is TGCGCCAGCAGCCAAGAGTTGCGGGAGGCCTCCTATGAGCAGTACTTC.

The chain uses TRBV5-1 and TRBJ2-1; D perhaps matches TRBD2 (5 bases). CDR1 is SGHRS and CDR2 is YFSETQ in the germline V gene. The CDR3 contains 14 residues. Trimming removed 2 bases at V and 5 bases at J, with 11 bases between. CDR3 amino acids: CASSFSGNHNEQFF. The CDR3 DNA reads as TGCGCCAGCAGCTTTTCCGGGAATCACAATGAGCAGTTCTTC. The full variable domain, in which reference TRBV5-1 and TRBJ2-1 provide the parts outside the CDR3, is KAGVTQTPRYLIKTRGQQVTLSCSPISGHRSVSWYQQTPGQGLQFLFEYFSETQRNKGNFPGRFSGRQFSNSRSEMNVSTLELGDSALYLCASSFSGNHNEQFFGPGTRLTVL.

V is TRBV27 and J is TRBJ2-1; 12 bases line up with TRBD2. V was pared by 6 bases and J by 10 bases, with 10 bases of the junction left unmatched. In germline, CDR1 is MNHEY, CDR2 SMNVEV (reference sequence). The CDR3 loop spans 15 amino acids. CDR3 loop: CASRRLAGVVREQFF. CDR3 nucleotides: TGTGCCAGCAGACGACTAGCGGGAGTTGTACGGGAGCAGTTCTTC.

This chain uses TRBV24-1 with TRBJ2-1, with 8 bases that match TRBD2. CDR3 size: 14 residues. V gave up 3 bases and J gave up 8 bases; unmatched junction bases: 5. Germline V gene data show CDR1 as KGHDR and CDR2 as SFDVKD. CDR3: CATSDRLAGDEQFF. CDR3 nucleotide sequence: TGTGCCACCAGTGATCGGCTAGCGGGCGATGAGCAGTTCTTC.

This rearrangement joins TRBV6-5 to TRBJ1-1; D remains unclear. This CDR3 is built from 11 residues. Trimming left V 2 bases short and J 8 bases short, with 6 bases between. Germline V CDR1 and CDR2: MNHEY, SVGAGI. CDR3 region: CASSYVGEAFF. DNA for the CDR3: TGTGCCAGCAGTTACGTCGGGGAAGCTTTCTTT.

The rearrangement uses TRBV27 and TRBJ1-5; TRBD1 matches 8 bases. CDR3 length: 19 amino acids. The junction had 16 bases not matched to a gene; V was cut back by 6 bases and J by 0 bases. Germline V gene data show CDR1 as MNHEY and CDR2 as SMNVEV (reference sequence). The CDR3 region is CASSYKWSGTGNSNQPQHF. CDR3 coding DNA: TGTGCCAGCAGCTATAAATGGTCAGGGACAGGAAATAGCAATCAGCCCCAGCATTTT.

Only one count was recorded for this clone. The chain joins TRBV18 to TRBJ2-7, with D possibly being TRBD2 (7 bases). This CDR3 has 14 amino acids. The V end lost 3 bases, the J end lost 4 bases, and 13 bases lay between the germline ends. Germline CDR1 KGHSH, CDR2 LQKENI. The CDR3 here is CASSPYEGGYEQYF. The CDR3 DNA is TGTGCCAGCTCACCCTACGAGGGGGGGTACGAGCAGTACTTC.

In DNA, the CDR3 is TGTGCCAGCAGCCGGGGACTAGCGGATCTAGGGGGCACAGATACGCAGTATTTT. This sequence encodes CASSRGLADLGGTDTQYF. This chain links TRBV4-2 with TRBJ2-3, with 11 positions matching TRBD2. Germline lookup yields CDR1 LGHNA and CDR2 YNFKEQ. Germline trimming cut 4 bases from V and 1 base from J; bases unmatched to any gene: 10. CDR3 length: 18 residues.

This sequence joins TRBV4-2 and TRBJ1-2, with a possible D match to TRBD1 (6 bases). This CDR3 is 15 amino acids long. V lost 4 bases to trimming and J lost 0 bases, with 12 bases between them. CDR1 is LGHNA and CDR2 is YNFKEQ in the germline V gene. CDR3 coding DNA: TGTGCCAGCAGCCCTCCAGGGGTGTCTAACTATGGCTACACCTTC. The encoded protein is CASSPPGVSNYGYTF.

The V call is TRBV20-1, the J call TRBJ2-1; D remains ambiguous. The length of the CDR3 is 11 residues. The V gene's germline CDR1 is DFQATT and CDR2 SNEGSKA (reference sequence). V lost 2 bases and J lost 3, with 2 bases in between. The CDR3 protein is CSARLYNEQFF. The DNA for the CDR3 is TGCAGTGCTAGACTCTACAATGAGCAGTTCTTC.

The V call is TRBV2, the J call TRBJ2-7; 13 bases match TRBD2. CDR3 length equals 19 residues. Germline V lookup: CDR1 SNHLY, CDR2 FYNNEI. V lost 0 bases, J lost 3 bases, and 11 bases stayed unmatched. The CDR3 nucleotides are TGTGCCAGCAGTGAAGCTACTAGCGGGAGGGCCTTCTCGGGCTACGAGCAGTACTTC. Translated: CASSEATSGRAFSGYEQYF.

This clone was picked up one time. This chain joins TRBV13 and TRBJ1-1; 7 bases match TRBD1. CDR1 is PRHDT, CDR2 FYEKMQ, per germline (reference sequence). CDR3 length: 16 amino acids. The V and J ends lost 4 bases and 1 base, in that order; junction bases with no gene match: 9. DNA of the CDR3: TGTGCCAGCAGCTCTTCCGGGACAGAGAGGAACACTGAAGCTTTCTTT. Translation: CASSSSGTERNTEAFF.

CDR3 DNA sequence: TGTGCCAGCAGTGAAGAGGTAGCGGGGAGCACAGATACGCAGTATTTT. It translates to CASSEEVAGSTDTQYF. The V gene is TRBV6-4, the J gene TRBJ2-3; 8 nucleotides match TRBD2. V was clipped by 3 bases and J by 0 bases; unmatched bases: 5. The CDR3 extends over 16 amino acids. The V gene's germline CDR1 is MRHNA and CDR2 SNTAGT.

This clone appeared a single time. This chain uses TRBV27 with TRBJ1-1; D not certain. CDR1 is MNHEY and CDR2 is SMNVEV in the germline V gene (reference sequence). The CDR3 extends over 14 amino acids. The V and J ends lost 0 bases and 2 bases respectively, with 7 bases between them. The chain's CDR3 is CASSLSAGNTEAFF. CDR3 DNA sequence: TGTGCCAGCAGTTTATCGGCAGGAAACACTGAAGCTTTCTTT.

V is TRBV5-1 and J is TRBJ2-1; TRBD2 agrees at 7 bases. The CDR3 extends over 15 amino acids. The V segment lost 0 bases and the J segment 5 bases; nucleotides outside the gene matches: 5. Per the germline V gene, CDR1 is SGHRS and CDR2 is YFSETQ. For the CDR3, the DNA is TGCGCCAGCAGCTTGGGGAGCGGGACCAACAATGAGCAGTTCTTC. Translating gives CASSLGSGTNNEQFF.